This T cell receptor beta chain was observed in a study of Tregs in tolerant kidney transplant recipients. Study findings and constraints: Tregs expanded with activated donor B cells seemed most donor-specific.

A word on this clone: Its antigen is unidentified. Read data end 3 residues before the CDR3 end; the end is taken from the germline J gene.

Related graft donors supplied nonmyeloablative bone marrow transplants, and mixed chimerism was transient. Sequencing was performed with immunoSEQ multiplex PCR; in TCRdb, only in-frame clones are kept and a portion is missing. The sample has under 35,000 clones. From germline, CDR1 is DFQATT and CDR2 SNEGSKA (reference sequence). CDR3 length: 15 residues. J gave up 1 base and V 3 bases, and 5 bases lay outside the gene matches. The chain recombines TRBV20-1 with TRBJ2-4, with 8 bases fitting TRBD1. This clonotype was obtained from a human patient who received a combined kidney and bone marrow transplant. Part of the T cell pool may stem from the graft donor. The starting material was CD4+ T cells from blood (PBMCs), obtained 24 months after the transplant. CDR3 bases read: TGCAGTGCTAGTTACAGGGGGAGGGCCAAAAACATT. It specifies CSASYRGRAKNI. The full CDR3 protein is CSASYRGRAKNIQYF.